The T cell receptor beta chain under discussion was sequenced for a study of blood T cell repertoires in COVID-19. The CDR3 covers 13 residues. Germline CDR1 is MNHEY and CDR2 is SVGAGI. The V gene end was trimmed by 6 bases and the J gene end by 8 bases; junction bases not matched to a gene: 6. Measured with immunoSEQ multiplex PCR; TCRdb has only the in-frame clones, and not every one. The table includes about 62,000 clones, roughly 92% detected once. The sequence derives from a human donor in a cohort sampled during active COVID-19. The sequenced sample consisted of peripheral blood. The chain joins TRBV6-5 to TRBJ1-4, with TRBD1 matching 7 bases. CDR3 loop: CASSRWTGEKLFF. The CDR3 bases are TGTGCCAGCAGCCGGTGGACAGGAGAAAAACTGTTTTTT.